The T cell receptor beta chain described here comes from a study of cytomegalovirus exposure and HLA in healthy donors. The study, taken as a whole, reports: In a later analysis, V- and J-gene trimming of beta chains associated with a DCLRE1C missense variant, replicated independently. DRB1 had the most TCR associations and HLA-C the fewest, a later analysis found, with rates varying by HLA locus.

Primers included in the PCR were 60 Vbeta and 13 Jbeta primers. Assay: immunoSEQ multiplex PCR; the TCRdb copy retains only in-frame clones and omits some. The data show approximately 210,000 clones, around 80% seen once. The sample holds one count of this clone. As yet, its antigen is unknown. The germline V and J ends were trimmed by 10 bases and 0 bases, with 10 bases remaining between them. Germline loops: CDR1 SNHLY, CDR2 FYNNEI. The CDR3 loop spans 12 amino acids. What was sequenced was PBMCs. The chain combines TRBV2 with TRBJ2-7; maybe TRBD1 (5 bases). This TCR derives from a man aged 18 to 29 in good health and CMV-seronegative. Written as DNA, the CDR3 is TGTGCCACCTCAGGGTTCTCCTACGAGCAGTACTTC. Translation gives CATSGFSYEQYF.